The 17 T cell receptor beta chains below were found in one sample sequenced in a study of beta chain features in type 1 diabetes. The entirety of the isolated RNA underwent reverse transcription, so expressed TCRB transcripts were sequenced. Using immunoSEQ multiplex PCR, the repertoire was profiled, and TCRdb retains in-frame clones only, with some absent. This table holds fewer than 350,000 clones, 15% to 20% found once. Source material: naive CD4+ T cells from blood. The receptors come from a woman under 30 in good health.

The chain links TRBV5-1 to TRBJ1-5, with D perhaps matching TRBD1 (5 bases). The CDR3 length is 15 residues. Germline V CDR1 and CDR2: SGHRS, YFSETQ. With 0 bases removed from V and 5 bases from J, the gap between germline ends came to 12 bases. CDR3 in DNA: TGCGCCAGCAGCTTGGCCCCCGGGGGGGATCAGCCCCAGCATTTT. Residues: CASSLAPGGDQPQHF.

V usage is TRBV5-1 and J usage is TRBJ2-5; D perhaps matches TRBD2 (6 bases). V was cut by 2 bases and J by 5 bases, with 13 bases left in between. The CDR3 consists of 14 residues. The germline V gene has CDR1 SGHRS and CDR2 YFSETQ. CDR3 in DNA: TGCGCCAGCAGCTTCGGGGGAGAACGGGAGACCCAGTACTTC. Amino acid sequence: CASSFGGERETQYF. Using reference TRBV5-1 and TRBJ2-5 for the parts outside the CDR3, the full variable domain is KAGVTQTPRYLIKTRGQQVTLSCSPISGHRSVSWYQQTPGQGLQFLFEYFSETQRNKGNFPGRFSGRQFSNSRSEMNVSTLELGDSALYLCASSFGGERETQYFGPGTRLLVL.

The CDR3 loop is CASSEMGLDNQPQHF. CDR3 coding DNA: TGTGCCAGCAGTGAAATGGGACTGGACAATCAGCCCCAGCATTTT. The chain employs TRBV2 and TRBJ1-5, with D tentatively TRBD1 (5 bases). Trimming stripped 2 bases from V and 3 bases from J, with 11 bases between. CDR3 size: 15 residues. In germline, CDR1 is SNHLY, CDR2 FYNNEI. The entire variable domain, with the rest obtained from reference TRBV2 and TRBJ1-5, is as follows: EPEVTQTPSHQVTQMGQEVILRCVPISNHLYFYWYRQILGQKVEFLVSFYNNEISEKSEIFDDQFSVERPDGSNFTLKIRSTKLEDSAMYFCASSEMGLDNQPQHFGDGTRLSIL.

This clone was seen a few times. J is TRBJ1-2 and V is TRBV4-1; D is perhaps TRBD1 (6 bases). The germline CDR1 and CDR2 sequences are MGHRA and YSYEKL. Trimming shortened V by 0 bases and J by 9 bases, and 32 bases separated the two germline ends. The length of the CDR3 is 20 residues. DNA for the CDR3: TGCGCCAGCAGCCAAGATAAGTTGCAGGGAAAGAGTAGTGGAAGGGGGAGCTACACCTTC. It yields the protein CASSQDKLQGKSSGRGSYTF.

The V gene is TRBV19, the J gene TRBJ1-2; D not resolved. The CDR3 sequence is 14 residues long. Germline values: CDR1 LNHDA, CDR2 SQIVND (reference sequence). With 3 bases removed from V and 2 bases from J, the gap between germline ends came to 10 bases. CDR3 loop: CASSIGRLNYGYTF. The CDR3 bases are TGTGCCAGTAGTATCGGCAGACTCAACTATGGCTACACCTTC.

This clone was counted between two and nine times. CDR3 nucleotides: TGTGCCAGCAGCTTCCGGGAGACACGTACGCAGTATTTT. Translating gives CASSFRETRTQYF. This sequence joins TRBV7-2 and TRBJ2-3, with D tentatively TRBD2 (6 bases). The CDR3 contains 13 residues. Germline V gene lookup returns CDR1 SGHTA and CDR2 FQGNSA. Trimming stripped 3 bases from V and 8 bases from J, with 12 bases between.

This chain links TRBV19 with TRBJ2-1; 10 bases match TRBD1. The germline V gene has CDR1 LNHDA and CDR2 SQIVND (reference sequence). This CDR3 has 15 amino acids. V lost 4 bases and J lost 4; bases outside the gene matches: 4. CDR3 coding DNA: TGTGCCAGTAGTACGACAGGGGGCGGTTACAATGAGCAGTTCTTC. Its protein is CASSTTGGGYNEQFF.

V gene TRBV7-2 combines with J gene TRBJ1-5; tentatively, D is TRBD1 (5 bases). The ends were cut back, 0 bases at V and 3 bases at J, with 12 bases in the middle. Germline loops: CDR1 SGHTA, CDR2 FQGNSA. The CDR3 consists of 16 residues. The CDR3 sequence: CASSLAGQGLNQPQHF. The CDR3 nucleotides are TGTGCCAGCAGCTTAGCAGGGCAGGGACTCAATCAGCCCCAGCATTTT.

The chain couples TRBV7-9 to TRBJ2-3; 7 bases fit TRBD2. Per the germline V gene, CDR1 is SEHNR and CDR2 is FQNEAQ (reference sequence). The CDR3 has 16 amino acids. V lost 1 base to trimming and J lost 5 bases; unmatched junction nucleotides: 9. The CDR3, as DNA: TGTGCCAGCAGCTTAGAGCCTAGCGGTTTGGGAGATACGCAGTATTTT. Its translation is CASSLEPSGLGDTQYF. Using reference TRBV7-9 and TRBJ2-3 for the parts outside the CDR3, the full variable domain is DTGVSQNPRHKITKRGQNVTFRCDPISEHNRLYWYRQTLGQGPEFLTYFQNEAQLEKSRLLSDRFSAERPKGSFSTLEIQRTEQGDSAMYLCASSLEPSGLGDTQYFGPGTRLTVL.

In its sample, this clone was seen a few times. The chain carries TRBV20-1 and TRBJ2-3; tentative D call: TRBD2 (6 bases). The CDR3 runs 11 residues. Germline loops: CDR1 DFQATT, CDR2 SNEGSKA (reference sequence). The V and J ends lost 7 bases and 6 bases respectively, with 11 bases between them. The CDR3 DNA reads TGCAGTGGTAGTCGGGAGGATACGCAGTATTTT. Translating it yields CSGSREDTQYF.

In this sample, this clone turned up a few times. The chain has TRBV7-3 and TRBJ2-5, with D perhaps matching TRBD1 (6 bases). V was trimmed by 3 bases and J by 5 bases, leaving 16 bases between them. The V gene's germline CDR1 is SGHTA and CDR2 FQGTGA. This CDR3 comprises 15 residues. The CDR3 reads CASSLSTGQGETQYF. DNA of the CDR3: TGTGCCAGCAGCTTGTCGACAGGCCAAGGGGAGACCCAGTACTTC.

This clone came up a few times. This chain links TRBV5-4 with TRBJ2-3; D might be TRBD2 (7 bases). The CDR3 has 16 amino acids. Trimming removed 0 bases at V and 3 bases at J, with 14 bases between. The germline CDR1 and CDR2 sequences are SGHNT and YYREEE (reference sequence). For the CDR3, the DNA is TGTGCCAGCAGCTTGGCTGGGGGGGCCGGTACAGATACGCAGTATTTT. Translated: CASSLAGGAGTDTQYF.

The chain recombines TRBV19 with TRBJ1-3; no reliable D call. Germline V gene data show CDR1 as LNHDA and CDR2 as SQIVND (reference sequence). V lost 2 bases and J lost 0, with 8 bases in between. This CDR3 is 15 amino acids long. The CDR3 loop is CASSIRAASGNTIYF. The CDR3 DNA sequence: TGTGCCAGTAGTATAAGAGCGGCCTCTGGAAACACCATATATTTT.

This clone was seen a few times. The chain carries TRBV4-2 and TRBJ2-1; 12 bases map to TRBD2. Trimming at V came to 4 bases and at J to 7 bases, leaving 5 bases not matched to a gene. Germline lookup yields CDR1 LGHNA and CDR2 YNFKEQ. The CDR3 is 15 residues long. The CDR3, as DNA: TGTGCCAGCAGCCCCCCAGGACTAGCGGGAAATGAGCAGTTCTTC. Its translation is CASSPPGLAGNEQFF.

A note on this clone: This CDR3 is also generated by other DNA sequences in the sample. The V and J genes are TRBV9 and TRBJ2-3; weak D call: TRBD2 (5 bases). CDR3 length: 12 amino acids. CDR1 is SGDLS, CDR2 YYNGEE, per germline. V was pared by 2 bases and J by 4 bases, with 5 bases between. The CDR3 region is CASSVSADTQYF. DNA of the CDR3: TGTGCCAGCAGCGTTAGCGCAGATACGCAGTATTTT.

V usage is TRBV7-9 and J usage is TRBJ2-5; 9 nucleotides line up with TRBD1. CDR1 SEHNR and CDR2 FQNEAQ come from the germline V gene (reference sequence). Trimming took 5 bases from V and 3 from J; bases not matched to a gene: 7. This CDR3 region has 15 residues. The CDR3 DNA sequence: TGTGCCAGCAGCAGAGGAGGGACAGGGAAAGAGACCCAGTACTTC. Its protein is CASSRGGTGKETQYF.

The J gene is TRBJ2-5, the V gene TRBV30, with 7 bases aligning to TRBD2. V dropped 3 bases and J dropped 5; count of bases not matched to a gene: 6. This CDR3 is built from 13 residues. The germline V gene encodes CDR1 GTSNPN and CDR2 SVGIG (reference sequence). CDR3 sequence: CAWRGSGGETQYF. In nucleotides, the CDR3 is TGTGCCTGGAGGGGCTCCGGGGGGGAGACCCAGTACTTC.